This passage covers 10 T cell receptor beta chains from one sample sequenced in a study of blood T cell repertoires in COVID-19. The assay was immunoSEQ multiplex PCR, and TCRdb's table has in-frame clones only and misses some. The table shows tens of thousands of clones, with 65% to 85% occurring only once. The sample comprised peripheral blood. These receptors all come from a man in his forties or fifties with active COVID-19.

CDR3 sequence: CASSLTATRSSYEQYF. CDR3 sequence (DNA): TGTGCCAGCAGCTTAACTGCCACCCGGAGCTCCTACGAGCAGTACTTC. V gene TRBV7-3 combines with J gene TRBJ2-7; no firm D call. Germline CDR1 SGHTA, CDR2 FQGTGA. The CDR3 is made up of 16 amino acids. V shed 0 bases and J shed 0 bases, with 12 bases lying between them.

The chain is built from TRBV5-1 and TRBJ2-3; TRBD2 is a possible D gene (5 bases). Germline lookup yields CDR1 SGHRS and CDR2 YFSETQ. The CDR3 covers 17 residues. V lost 4 bases, J lost 4 bases, and 22 bases lay in between. The CDR3 bases are TGCGCCAGCAGCCTCGCCTCCAGGTTCGCCGGGGCAGATACGCAGTATTTT. As protein: CASSLASRFAGADTQYF.

The chain employs TRBV5-5 and TRBJ1-6, with D perhaps TRBD1 (5 bases). Germline loops: CDR1 SGHKS, CDR2 YYEKEE (reference sequence). CDR3 length: 16 amino acids. The V end lost 2 bases, the J end lost 7 bases, and 16 bases lay between the germline ends. The CDR3 DNA reads as TGTGCCAGCAGCTTAGCCAGGGCCTTCGAGAATTCACCCCTCCACTTT. This encodes CASSLARAFENSPLHF.

The chain is built from TRBV14 and TRBJ2-1; D not certain. This CDR3 spans 11 amino acids. V was pared by 4 bases and J by 5 bases, with 3 bases between. Germline lookup yields CDR1 SGHDN and CDR2 FVKESK. This chain's CDR3 is CASSLNNEQFF. The DNA of the CDR3 is TGTGCCAGCAGCCTAAACAATGAGCAGTTCTTC.

The chain couples TRBV4-1 to TRBJ1-1; D gene uncertain. Germline V lookup: CDR1 MGHRA, CDR2 YSYEKL. V gave up 3 bases and J gave up 1 base, with 15 bases separating them. This CDR3 comprises 16 residues. The CDR3 region has the DNA TGCGCCAGCAGCCAGCCTTCGAGAGGATGGAACACTGAAGCTTTCTTT. Translation gives CASSQPSRGWNTEAFF.

This chain joins TRBV12-5 and TRBJ2-7; possibly TRBD2 for D (6 bases). The CDR3 is made up of 13 amino acids. Germline assignment: CDR1 LGHNT and CDR2 FRNRAP. V shed 6 bases and J shed 3 bases, with 12 bases lying between them. The CDR3: CASGRESSYEQYF. CDR3 in DNA: TGTGCTAGTGGGCGGGAATCAAGCTACGAGCAGTACTTC.

V and J are TRBV5-6 and TRBJ2-7; tentative D call: TRBD1 (6 bases). Germline CDR1 and CDR2: SGHDT and YYEEEE. The ends were cut back, 2 bases at V and 3 bases at J, with 12 bases in the middle. The CDR3 is 14 residues long. Written as DNA, the CDR3 is TGTGCCAGCAGCTTACAGGGCCAGGTCTACGAGCAGTACTTC. Protein sequence: CASSLQGQVYEQYF. The full variable domain, with the rest looked up from reference TRBV5-6 and TRBJ2-7, is DAGVTQSPTHLIKTRGQQVTLRCSPKSGHDTVSWYQQALGQGPQFIFQYYEEEERQRGNFPDRFSGHQFPNYSSELNVNALLLGDSALYLCASSLQGQVYEQYFGPGTRLTVT.

The V gene is TRBV7-2, the J gene TRBJ2-5; 9 nucleotides line up with TRBD1. Germline loops: CDR1 SGHTA, CDR2 FQGNSA. V dropped 0 bases and J dropped 5; count of bases not matched to a gene: 4. The CDR3 is 15 residues long. CDR3: CASSLATGGVETQYF. The CDR3 bases are TGTGCCAGCAGCTTAGCGACAGGGGGAGTCGAGACCCAGTACTTC. The full variable domain, rest sourced from reference TRBV7-2 and TRBJ2-5, is GAGVSQSPSNKVTEKGKDVELRCDPISGHTALYWYRQSLGQGLEFLIYFQGNSAPDKSGLPSDRFSAERTGGSVSTLTIQRTQQEDSAVYLCASSLATGGVETQYFGPGTRLLVL.

This clone was counted a few times. The chain couples TRBV9 to TRBJ2-7; 11 bases are shared with TRBD2. The CDR3 runs 14 residues. The ends lost 3 bases at V and 3 bases at J; junction bases unmatched: 2. The germline V gene has CDR1 SGDLS and CDR2 YYNGEE. CDR3 sequence (DNA): TGTGCCAGCAGCGAGGGACTAGCGGTCTACGAGCAGTACTTC. Translation gives CASSEGLAVYEQYF.

The chain carries TRBV9 and TRBJ2-1, with D perhaps matching TRBD1 (6 bases). The V end was cut by 3 bases, the J end by 1 base, with 14 bases between. The CDR3 contains 16 residues. Germline loops: CDR1 SGDLS, CDR2 YYNGEE. The chain's CDR3 is CASSAPLGASYNEQFF. DNA of the CDR3: TGTGCCAGCAGCGCCCCCTTGGGGGCATCCTACAATGAGCAGTTCTTC. Drawing the rest from reference TRBV9 and TRBJ2-1, the complete variable domain is DSGVTQTPKHLITATGQRVTLRCSPRSGDLSVYWYQQSLDQGLQFLIQYYNGEERAKGNILERFSAQQFPDLHSELNLSSLELGDSALYFCASSAPLGASYNEQFFGPGTRLTVL.